Given below is one T cell receptor (beta chain) in context. Assay: immunoSEQ multiplex PCR; the TCRdb copy retains only in-frame clones and omits some. The repertoire holds 150,000 to 200,000 clones, about 90% seen once, with around 4.6% in the top ten. The entry originates in a study of blood T cell repertoires in COVID-19. Looking at the study overall: In each case, the material was cDNA or gDNA derived from T cells, B-cell-depleted T cells, or PBMCs.

The source of this sequence is a man between 25 and 39 years old with COVID-19, enrolled during active disease. The sequenced material came from peripheral blood.

CDR3 nucleotides: TGTGCCAGTAGTATAGATGCTGACGGGGGGCTTTACAATGAGCAGTTCTTC. Amino acid sequence: CASSIDADGGLYNEQFF. The chain carries TRBV19 and TRBJ2-1; D might be TRBD2 (7 bases). This CDR3 spans 17 amino acids. With 0 bases removed from V and 4 bases from J, the gap between germline ends came to 16 bases. Germline V gene data show CDR1 as LNHDA and CDR2 as SQIVND (reference sequence).